The entry that follows covers one TCR beta chain sequence. Its matching antigen is unknown. Each patient relapsed following autologous stem cell transplantation, and prior brentuximab vedotin exposure differed. The entry originates in a study of PD-1 blockade in classical Hodgkin lymphoma. Study-level points and caveats: CD8+ TCR diversity did not rise significantly by C4D1, unlike CD4+.

V was shortened by 1 base and J by 2 bases, with 5 bases between the two germline ends. The germline gives CDR1 MNHEY, CDR2 SVGAGI. The CDR3 runs to 13 residues. Sequenced by immunoSEQ multiplex PCR; TCRdb stores in-frame clones only, minus some. The sample yields 20,000 to 30,000 clones, about 82% seen once. The sequence was obtained from a human donor with classical Hodgkin lymphoma. The sequencing here drew on peripheral blood mononuclear cells (PBMCs), taken before the second cycle of nivolumab. The genes are TRBV6-5 and TRBJ1-2, with D unclear. Written as DNA, the CDR3 is TGTGCCAGCAGTTACTTCCGGAACTATGGCTACACCTTC. Its translation is CASSYFRNYGYTF.